One and the same sample provided the 20 T cell receptor beta chains below, sequenced in a study of cytomegalovirus exposure and HLA in healthy donors. PCR amplification relied on 60 Vbeta primers (plus 13 Jbeta primers). Some clones are missing from TCRdb's copy, which holds only in-frame ones; the method was immunoSEQ multiplex PCR. In the table there are fewer than 200,000 clones, under 75% of which are singletons. The sample consisted of PBMCs. These receptors were obtained from a man in his forties or fifties in good health and CMV-seropositive.

In DNA, the CDR3 is TGTGCCAGCAGCGTAGACTTACTTGGCACAGATACGCAGTATTTT. Protein: CASSVDLLGTDTQYF. The chain uses TRBV9 and TRBJ2-3; no reliable D call. The CDR3 contains 15 residues. CDR1 SGDLS and CDR2 YYNGEE come from the germline V gene. V lost 0 bases to trimming and J lost 1 base, with 9 bases between them.

A note on this clone: The junction shows a germline mismatch at one end, possibly a read error. V is TRBV7-7 and J is TRBJ2-5, with TRBD2 matching 9 bases. Germline assignment: CDR1 SSHAT and CDR2 FNYEAQ (reference sequence). CDR3 size: 17 residues. CDR3 sequence reads: CASSSPKASGAQETQYF. In nucleotides, the CDR3 is TGTGCTAGCAGCTCCCCTAAGGCTAGCGGGGCGCAAGAGACCCAGTACTTC.

The chain uses TRBV5-6 and TRBJ1-4, with D perhaps TRBD1 (5 bases). CDR1 SGHDT and CDR2 YYEEEE come from the germline V gene. The CDR3 extends over 15 amino acids. The germline V and J ends were trimmed by 1 base and 2 bases, with 9 bases remaining between them. The CDR3 DNA sequence: TGTGCCAGCAGCTTGTCGCGGGACACTAATGAAAAACTGTTTTTT. Its protein product is CASSLSRDTNEKLFF.

This chain uses TRBV7-9 with TRBJ1-5; D might be TRBD1 (6 bases). Germline loops: CDR1 SEHNR, CDR2 FQNEAQ (reference sequence). V was pared by 5 bases and J by 0 bases, with 8 bases between. The CDR3 totals 14 residues. The CDR3 nucleotides read TGTGCCAGCAGCCAACAGGGTAGCAATCAGCCCCAGCATTTT. It yields the protein CASSQQGSNQPQHF.

The J gene is TRBJ1-5, the V gene TRBV5-8; TRBD1 matches 9 bases. Germline V gene sequence: CDR1 SGHTS, CDR2 YDEGEE. V lost 4 bases to trimming and J lost 1 base; unmatched junction nucleotides: 3. This CDR3 contains 15 residues. The CDR3 DNA reads as TGTGCCAGCAGCGGGGGGACAGGGAGCAATCAGCCCCAGCATTTT. Amino acid sequence: CASSGGTGSNQPQHF.

This clone was found a few times. The rearrangement joins TRBV7-2 to TRBJ1-3, with D possibly TRBD1 on 6 matching bases. The germline gives CDR1 SGHTA, CDR2 FQGNSA. The CDR3 sequence is 17 residues long. V lost 5 bases, J lost 4 bases, and 21 bases lay in between. The CDR3 region is CASSPERVLGGGNTIYF. Here the CDR3 DNA reads TGTGCCAGCAGCCCGGAGAGGGTTTTAGGGGGAGGAAACACCATATATTTT.

V and J are TRBV7-9 and TRBJ2-2; 8 nucleotides match TRBD1. The CDR3 length is 14 residues. The ends lost 4 bases at V and 6 bases at J; junction bases unmatched: 4. Germline lookup yields CDR1 SEHNR and CDR2 FQNEAQ (reference sequence). As DNA, the CDR3 is TGTGCCAGCAGCTGGACAGGGTTCGCCGGGGAGCTGTTTTTT. Translating it yields CASSWTGFAGELFF.

The chain links TRBV5-4 to TRBJ1-1; TRBD1 agrees at 12 bases. The trim removed 0 bases at V and 4 bases at J, leaving 4 bases unmatched. CDR3 length: 16 amino acids. Germline lookup yields CDR1 SGHNT and CDR2 YYREEE (reference sequence). The CDR3 DNA reads TGTGCCAGCAGCTTGGGGGACAGGGGGCGCCCCACTGAAGCTTTCTTT. Translation gives CASSLGDRGRPTEAFF.

V is TRBV5-1 and J is TRBJ2-3, with 9 bases fitting TRBD1. The V gene's germline CDR1 is SGHRS and CDR2 YFSETQ. The CDR3 extends over 16 amino acids. V was clipped by 4 bases and J by 4 bases; unmatched bases: 10. CDR3 in amino acids: CASSTTDRGFPDTQYF. The CDR3 coding sequence is TGCGCCAGCAGCACCACGGACAGGGGCTTCCCAGATACGCAGTATTTT.

This chain uses TRBV30 with TRBJ1-5, with 7 bases matching TRBD1. The germline gives CDR1 GTSNPN, CDR2 SVGIG (reference sequence). The CDR3 has 13 amino acids. The trim removed 2 bases at V and 5 bases at J, leaving 3 bases unmatched. This chain's CDR3 is CAWSKGGDQPQHF. Here the CDR3 DNA reads TGTGCCTGGAGTAAAGGGGGCGATCAGCCCCAGCATTTT.

This clone was seen only a few times. The J gene is TRBJ1-1, the V gene TRBV6-5; 8 bases align to TRBD1. Trimming took 8 bases from V and 1 from J; bases not matched to a gene: 9. CDR1 and CDR2 (germline): MNHEY, SVGAGI. The CDR3 sequence is 15 residues long. Here the CDR3 reads CASRITGQGNTEAFF. The CDR3 nucleotides read TGTGCCAGCCGCATAACTGGACAGGGGAACACTGAAGCTTTCTTT.

The chain combines TRBV6-1 with TRBJ2-5; D call uncertain. The V and J ends lost 5 bases and 0 bases respectively, with 7 bases between them. This CDR3 has 13 amino acids. Germline V gene lookup returns CDR1 MNHNS and CDR2 SASEGT. In DNA, the CDR3 is TGTGCCAGCAGTTGGGCGTACCAAGAGACCCAGTACTTC. Translating gives CASSWAYQETQYF.

The chain combines TRBV6-1 with TRBJ1-2; 7 nucleotides align to TRBD1. Germline CDR1 MNHNS, CDR2 SASEGT. Losses at the gene ends were 6 bases for V and 9 bases for J; bases not matched to a gene: 13. CDR3 length: 14 residues. CDR3 residues: CASRSSNRGTSYTF. The CDR3 coding sequence is TGTGCCAGCAGATCTTCCAACAGGGGAACCAGCTACACCTTC.

J is TRBJ1-2 and V is TRBV30; 11 bases match TRBD1. CDR3 length: 15 residues. After removal of 5 bases from V and 6 bases from J, the junction contained 11 bases not matched to a gene. Germline CDR1 is GTSNPN and CDR2 is SVGIG (reference sequence). The CDR3 DNA follows: TGTGCCTGGTGGTCGGTGGACAGGGGGCGGAATGGCTACACCTTC. This codes for CAWWSVDRGRNGYTF.

This rearrangement joins TRBV14 to TRBJ1-6; no definite D call. Trimming took off 5 bases at V and 4 bases at J, with 12 bases between the two ends. Germline V gives CDR1 SGHDN, CDR2 FVKESK. CDR3 size: 15 residues. Written as DNA, the CDR3 is TGTGCCAGCAGCTTGCCGGGAATATATAATTCACCCCTCCACTTT. Its protein product is CASSLPGIYNSPLHF.

The genes are TRBV5-4 and TRBJ2-5; D is possibly TRBD1 (6 bases). V lost 1 base and J lost 3, with 13 bases in between. The CDR3 is made up of 15 amino acids. Germline V CDR1 and CDR2: SGHNT, YYREEE (reference sequence). CDR3 DNA: TGTGCCAGCAGCTTGACAGGGTACCAAGAAGAGACCCAGTACTTC. Translated, it gives CASSLTGYQEETQYF.

V gene TRBV29-1 combines with J gene TRBJ1-1, with D possibly being TRBD1 (6 bases). The V gene's germline CDR1 is SQVTM and CDR2 ANQGSEA. The CDR3 has 13 residues. V lost 7 bases and J lost 6, with 18 bases in between. CDR3 residues: CSARGTYPPEAFF. CDR3 nucleotide sequence: TGCAGCGCGAGGGGGACCTACCCCCCTGAAGCTTTCTTT.

V usage is TRBV2 and J usage is TRBJ1-5, with 10 bases aligning to TRBD1. The CDR3 totals 13 residues. V lost 10 bases to trimming and J lost 7 bases; unmatched junction nucleotides: 7. Germline V CDR1 and CDR2: SNHLY, FYNNEI. The CDR3 protein is CATGQGENQPQHF. In DNA, the CDR3 is TGTGCCACCGGACAGGGGGAGAACCAGCCCCAGCATTTT. Using reference TRBV2 and TRBJ1-5 for the parts outside the CDR3, the full variable domain is EPEVTQTPSHQVTQMGQEVILRCVPISNHLYFYWYRQILGQKVEFLVSFYNNEISEKSEIFDDQFSVERPDGSNFTLKIRSTKLEDSAMYFCATGQGENQPQHFGDGTRLSIL.

CDR3 amino acids: CASSNPGLQETQYF. In DNA, the CDR3 is TGCGCCAGCAGCAACCCGGGACTCCAAGAGACCCAGTACTTC. This chain links TRBV5-1 with TRBJ2-5; the D gene is possibly TRBD2 (6 bases). With 4 bases removed from V and 1 base from J, the gap between germline ends came to 11 bases. The germline CDR1 and CDR2 sequences are SGHRS and YFSETQ. CDR3 size: 14 residues.

V gene TRBV27 combines with J gene TRBJ1-1; 10 bases are a match to TRBD1. The CDR3 contains 18 residues. Germline CDR1 and CDR2: MNHEY and SMNVEV (reference sequence). With 0 bases clipped from V and 4 bases from J, the junction kept 11 bases outside the gene matches. The CDR3 sequence: CASSLSFPGQGRFTEAFF. The DNA of the CDR3 is TGTGCCAGCAGTTTATCGTTCCCGGGACAGGGGCGTTTCACTGAAGCTTTCTTT.